The text below deals with one T cell receptor (beta chain). The V end lost 4 bases, the J end lost 5 bases, and 13 bases lay between the germline ends. CDR3 length: 15 residues. CDR1 SGDLS and CDR2 YYNGEE come from the germline V gene. The authors' processing: Amplified reference gene primers provided the basis for estimating nucleated cell counts. The method was immunoSEQ multiplex PCR; TCRdb's version includes in-frame clones alone and lacks a portion of them. That table gives V, J and clone size, and the DNA gave D and trimming. The sample lists about 220,000 clones; 82% were seen once. These data are taken from a study of blood T cell repertoires in COVID-19. Across 24 US areas, participants ranged in age from about 18 to 90 years. The study counted Cohort 3 donors as recovered given two negative PCRs, clearance, or symptom resolution.

The chain uses TRBV9 and TRBJ1-6; D is possibly TRBD1 (6 bases). The receptor was derived from a woman in her fifties or sixties who had recovered from COVID-19. Source material: PBMCs or T cells enriched from blood (not recorded which). CDR3 amino acids: CASSFSQGNNSPLHF. CDR3 bases: TGTGCCAGCAGCTTCTCACAGGGAAATAATTCACCCCTCCACTTT.